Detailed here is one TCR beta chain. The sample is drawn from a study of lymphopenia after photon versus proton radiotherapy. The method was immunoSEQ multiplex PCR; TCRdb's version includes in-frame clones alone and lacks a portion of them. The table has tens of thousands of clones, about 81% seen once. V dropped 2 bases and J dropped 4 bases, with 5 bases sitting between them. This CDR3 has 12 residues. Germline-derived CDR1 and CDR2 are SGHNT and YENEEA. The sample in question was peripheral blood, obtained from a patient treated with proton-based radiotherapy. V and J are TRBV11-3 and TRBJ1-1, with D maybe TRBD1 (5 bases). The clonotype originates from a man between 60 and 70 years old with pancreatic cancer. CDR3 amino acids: CASSLQGTEAFF. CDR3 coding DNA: TGTGCCAGCAGCTTACAGGGCACTGAAGCTTTCTTT.